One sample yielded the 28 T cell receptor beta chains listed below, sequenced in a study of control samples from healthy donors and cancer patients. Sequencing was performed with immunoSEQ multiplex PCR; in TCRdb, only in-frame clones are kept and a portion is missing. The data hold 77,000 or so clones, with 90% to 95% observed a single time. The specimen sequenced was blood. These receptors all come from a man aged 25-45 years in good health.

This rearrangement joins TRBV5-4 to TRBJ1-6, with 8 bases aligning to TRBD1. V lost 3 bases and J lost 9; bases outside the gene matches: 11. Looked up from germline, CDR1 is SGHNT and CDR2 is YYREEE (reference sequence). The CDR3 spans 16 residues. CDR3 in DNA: TGTGCCAGCAGCTCTGGACAGGGACGAACTAGTTCACCCCTCCACTTT. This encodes CASSSGQGRTSSPLHF. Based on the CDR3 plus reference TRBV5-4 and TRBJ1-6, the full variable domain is ETGVTQSPTHLIKTRGQQVTLRCSSQSGHNTVSWYQQALGQGPQFIFQYYREEENGRGNFPPRFSGLQFPNYSSELNVNALELDDSALYLCASSSGQGRTSSPLHFGNGTRLTVT.

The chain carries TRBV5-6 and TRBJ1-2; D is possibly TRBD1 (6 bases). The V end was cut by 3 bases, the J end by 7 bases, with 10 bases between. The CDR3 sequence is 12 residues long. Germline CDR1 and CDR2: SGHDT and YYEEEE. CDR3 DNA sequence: TGTGCCAGCAGCTCCCAGGGGCTTGGCTACACCTTC. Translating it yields CASSSQGLGYTF.

CDR3 sequence: CASSPGHSGANVLTF. In DNA form, the CDR3 reads TGCGCCAGCAGTCCAGGCCACTCTGGGGCCAACGTCCTGACTTTC. The chain links TRBV10-1 to TRBJ2-6; D is undetermined. The CDR3 is 15 amino acids. The germline CDR1 and CDR2 sequences are WNHNN and SYGVQD (reference sequence). V dropped 5 bases and J dropped 0 bases, with 8 bases sitting between them.

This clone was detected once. CDR3 sequence reads: CASSPGTGEIYGYTF. As DNA, the CDR3 is TGTGCCAGCTCACCAGGGACAGGGGAGATCTATGGCTACACCTTC. The J gene is TRBJ1-2, the V gene TRBV18, with TRBD1 matching 10 bases. This CDR3 is 15 amino acids long. Germline CDR1 reads KGHSH; CDR2 reads LQKENI. The V segment lost 2 bases and the J segment 4 bases; nucleotides outside the gene matches: 4.

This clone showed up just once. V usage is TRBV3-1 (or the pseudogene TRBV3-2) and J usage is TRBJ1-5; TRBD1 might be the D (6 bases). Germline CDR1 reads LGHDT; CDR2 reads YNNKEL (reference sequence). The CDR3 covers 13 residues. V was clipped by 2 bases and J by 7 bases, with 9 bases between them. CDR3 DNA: TGTGCCAGCAGCCAACCAGGGGAACAGCCCCAGCATTTT. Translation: CASSQPGEQPQHF.

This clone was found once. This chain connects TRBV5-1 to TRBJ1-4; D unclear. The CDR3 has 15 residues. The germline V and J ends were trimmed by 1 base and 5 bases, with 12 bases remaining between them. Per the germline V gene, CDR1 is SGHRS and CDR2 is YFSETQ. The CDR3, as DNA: TGCGCCAGCAGCTTGCAAGGGAGTGAGAATGAAAAACTGTTTTTT. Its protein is CASSLQGSENEKLFF.

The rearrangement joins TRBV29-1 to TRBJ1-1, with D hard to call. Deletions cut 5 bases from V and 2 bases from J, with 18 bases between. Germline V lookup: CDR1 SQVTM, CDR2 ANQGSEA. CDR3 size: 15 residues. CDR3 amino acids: CSVNTRAGRNTEAFF. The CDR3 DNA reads TGCAGCGTTAACACCCGAGCAGGCCGAAACACTGAAGCTTTCTTT.

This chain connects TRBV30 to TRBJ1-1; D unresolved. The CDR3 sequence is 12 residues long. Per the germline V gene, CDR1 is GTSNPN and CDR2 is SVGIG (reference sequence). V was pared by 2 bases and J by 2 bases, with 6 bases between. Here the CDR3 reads CAWSFSNTEAFF. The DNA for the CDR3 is TGTGCCTGGAGTTTTAGCAACACTGAAGCTTTCTTT.

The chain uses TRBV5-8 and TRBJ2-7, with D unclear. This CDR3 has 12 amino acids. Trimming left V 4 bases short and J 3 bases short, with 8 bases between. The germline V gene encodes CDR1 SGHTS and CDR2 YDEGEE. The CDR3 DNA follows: TGTGCCAGCAGCACAGTTGACTACGAGCAGTACTTC. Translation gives CASSTVDYEQYF. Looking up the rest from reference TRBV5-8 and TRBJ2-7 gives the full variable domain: EAGVTQSPTHLIKTRGQQATLRCSPISGHTSVYWYQQALGLGLQFLLWYDEGEERNRGNFPPRFSGRQFPNYSSELNVNALELEDSALYLCASSTVDYEQYFGPGTRLTVT.

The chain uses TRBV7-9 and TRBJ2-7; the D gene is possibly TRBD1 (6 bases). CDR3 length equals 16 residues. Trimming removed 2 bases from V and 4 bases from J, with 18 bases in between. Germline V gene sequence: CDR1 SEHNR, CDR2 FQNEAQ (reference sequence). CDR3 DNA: TGTGCCAGCAGCTTATTTCCAGGGGAACTGCGTTACGAGCAGTACTTC. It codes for CASSLFPGELRYEQYF.

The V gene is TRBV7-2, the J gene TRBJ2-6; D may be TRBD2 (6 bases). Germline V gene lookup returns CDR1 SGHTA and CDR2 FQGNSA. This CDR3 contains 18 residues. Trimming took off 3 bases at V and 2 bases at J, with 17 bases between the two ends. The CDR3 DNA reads TGTGCCAGCAGCTTGAGGAGGGAAGCCCAGACTGGGGCCAACGTCCTGACTTTC. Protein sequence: CASSLRREAQTGANVLTF. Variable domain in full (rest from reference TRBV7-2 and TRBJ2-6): GAGVSQSPSNKVTEKGKDVELRCDPISGHTALYWYRQSLGQGLEFLIYFQGNSAPDKSGLPSDRFSAERTGGSVSTLTIQRTQQEDSAVYLCASSLRREAQTGANVLTFGAGSRLTVL.

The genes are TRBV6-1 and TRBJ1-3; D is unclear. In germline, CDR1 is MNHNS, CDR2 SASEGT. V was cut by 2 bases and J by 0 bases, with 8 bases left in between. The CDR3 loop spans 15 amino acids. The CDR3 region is CASSEKWLSGNTIYF. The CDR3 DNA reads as TGTGCCAGCAGTGAAAAGTGGCTCTCTGGAAACACCATATATTTT.

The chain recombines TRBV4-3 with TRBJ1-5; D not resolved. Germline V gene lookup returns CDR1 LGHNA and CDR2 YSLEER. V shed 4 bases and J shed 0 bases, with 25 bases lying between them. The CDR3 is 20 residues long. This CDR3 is CASSPGFSERSFYSNQPQHF. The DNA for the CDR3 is TGCGCCAGCAGCCCGGGTTTCAGTGAGAGGTCCTTTTATAGCAATCAGCCCCAGCATTTT.

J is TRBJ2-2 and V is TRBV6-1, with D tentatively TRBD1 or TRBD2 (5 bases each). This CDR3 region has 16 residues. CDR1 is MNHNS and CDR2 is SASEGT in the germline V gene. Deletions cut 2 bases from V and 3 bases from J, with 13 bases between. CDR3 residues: CASSELKGSDTGELFF. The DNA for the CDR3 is TGTGCCAGCAGTGAACTAAAGGGGAGCGACACCGGGGAGCTGTTTTTT.

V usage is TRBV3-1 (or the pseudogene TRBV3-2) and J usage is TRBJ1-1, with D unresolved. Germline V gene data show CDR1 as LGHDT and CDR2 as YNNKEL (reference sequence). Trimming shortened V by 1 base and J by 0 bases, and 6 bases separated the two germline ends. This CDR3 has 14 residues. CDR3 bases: TGTGCCAGCAGCCAAGTAGGAGTGAACACTGAAGCTTTCTTT. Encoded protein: CASSQVGVNTEAFF.

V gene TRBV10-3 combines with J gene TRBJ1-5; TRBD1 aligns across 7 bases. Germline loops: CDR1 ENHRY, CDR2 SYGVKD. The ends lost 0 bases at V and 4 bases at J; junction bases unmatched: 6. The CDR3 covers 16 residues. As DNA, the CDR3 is TGTGCCATCAGTGAGTCGGGAGGGGGCATAAATCAGCCCCAGCATTTT. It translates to CAISESGGGINQPQHF.

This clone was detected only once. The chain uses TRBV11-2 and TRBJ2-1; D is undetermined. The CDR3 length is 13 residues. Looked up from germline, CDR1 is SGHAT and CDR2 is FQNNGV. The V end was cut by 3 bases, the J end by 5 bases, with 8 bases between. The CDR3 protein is CASSFSRNNEQFF. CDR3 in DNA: TGTGCCAGCAGCTTTTCTAGAAACAATGAGCAGTTCTTC.

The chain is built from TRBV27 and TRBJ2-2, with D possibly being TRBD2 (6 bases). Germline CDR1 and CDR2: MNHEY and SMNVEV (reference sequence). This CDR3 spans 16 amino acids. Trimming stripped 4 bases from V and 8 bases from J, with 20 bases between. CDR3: CASSYPSLGSGGELFF. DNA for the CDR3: TGTGCCAGCAGTTACCCGTCGTTGGGAAGCGGGGGGGAGCTGTTTTTT.

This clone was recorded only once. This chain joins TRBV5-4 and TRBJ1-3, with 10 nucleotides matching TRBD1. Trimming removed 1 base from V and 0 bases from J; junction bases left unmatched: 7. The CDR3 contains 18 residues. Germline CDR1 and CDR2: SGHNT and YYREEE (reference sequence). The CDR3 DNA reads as TGTGCCAGCAGCTTGTCAGGGACAGGGGCAAGCTCTGGAAACACCATATATTTT. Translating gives CASSLSGTGASSGNTIYF.

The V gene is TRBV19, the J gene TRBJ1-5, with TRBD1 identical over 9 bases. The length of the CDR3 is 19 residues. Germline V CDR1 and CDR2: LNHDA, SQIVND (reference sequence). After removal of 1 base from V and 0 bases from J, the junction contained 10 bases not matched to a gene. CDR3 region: CASSIGRTGALNSNQPQHF. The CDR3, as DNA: TGTGCCAGTAGTATAGGGAGGACAGGGGCGCTTAATAGCAATCAGCCCCAGCATTTT.

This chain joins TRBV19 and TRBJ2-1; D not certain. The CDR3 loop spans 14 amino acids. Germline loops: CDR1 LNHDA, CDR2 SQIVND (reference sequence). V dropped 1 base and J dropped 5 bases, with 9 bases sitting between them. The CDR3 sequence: CASSIVIQHNEQFF. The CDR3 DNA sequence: TGTGCCAGTAGTATAGTCATCCAGCACAATGAGCAGTTCTTC.

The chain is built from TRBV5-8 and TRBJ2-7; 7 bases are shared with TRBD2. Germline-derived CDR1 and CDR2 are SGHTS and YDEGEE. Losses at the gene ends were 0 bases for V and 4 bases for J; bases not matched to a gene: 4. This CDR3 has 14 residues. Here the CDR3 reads CASSLAGGGYEQYF. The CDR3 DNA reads TGTGCCAGCAGCTTGGCGGGCGGGGGATACGAGCAGTACTTC.

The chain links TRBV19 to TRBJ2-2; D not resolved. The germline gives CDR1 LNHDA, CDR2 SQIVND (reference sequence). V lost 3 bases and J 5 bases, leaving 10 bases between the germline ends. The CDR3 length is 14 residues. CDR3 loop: CASSIVRLTGELFF. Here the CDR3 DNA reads TGTGCCAGTAGTATCGTAAGGCTAACCGGGGAGCTGTTTTTT.

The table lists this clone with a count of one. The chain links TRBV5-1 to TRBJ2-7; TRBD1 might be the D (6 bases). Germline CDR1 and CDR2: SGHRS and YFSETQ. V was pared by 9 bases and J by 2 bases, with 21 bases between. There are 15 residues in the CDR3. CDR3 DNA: TGCGCCACCTCCCCTTCCGGGCCAGGGGCCTACGAGCAGTACTTC. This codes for CATSPSGPGAYEQYF.

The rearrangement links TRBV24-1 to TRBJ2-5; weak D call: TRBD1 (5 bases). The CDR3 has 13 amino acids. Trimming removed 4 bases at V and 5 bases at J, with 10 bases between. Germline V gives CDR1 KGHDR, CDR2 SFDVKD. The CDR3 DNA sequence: TGTGCCACCAGTGACCCAGGGTCCGAGACCCAGTACTTC. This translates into CATSDPGSETQYF.

CDR3 coding DNA: TGTGCCAGTAGTTCTCCCCCGGGACAGGGAACGAACACCGGGGAGCTGTTTTTT. This gives the protein CASSSPPGQGTNTGELFF. The chain links TRBV19 to TRBJ2-2; 9 bases map to TRBD1. V was pared by 5 bases and J by 0 bases, with 10 bases of the junction left unmatched. The V gene's germline CDR1 is LNHDA and CDR2 SQIVND (reference sequence). The CDR3 loop spans 18 amino acids.

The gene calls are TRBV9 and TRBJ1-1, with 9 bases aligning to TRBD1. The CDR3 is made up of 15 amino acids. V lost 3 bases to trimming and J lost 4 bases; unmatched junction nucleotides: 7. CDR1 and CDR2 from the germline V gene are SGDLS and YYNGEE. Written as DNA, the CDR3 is TGTGCCAGCAGCGAGGGGGGACAGGGTCGCACTGAAGCTTTCTTT. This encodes CASSEGGQGRTEAFF.

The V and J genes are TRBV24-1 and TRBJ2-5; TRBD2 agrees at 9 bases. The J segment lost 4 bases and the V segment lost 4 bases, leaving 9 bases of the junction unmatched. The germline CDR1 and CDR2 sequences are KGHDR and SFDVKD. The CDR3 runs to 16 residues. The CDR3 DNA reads TGTGCCACCAGTGAACAGGGGACTAGCCCACGAGAGACCCAGTACTTC. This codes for CATSEQGTSPRETQYF.